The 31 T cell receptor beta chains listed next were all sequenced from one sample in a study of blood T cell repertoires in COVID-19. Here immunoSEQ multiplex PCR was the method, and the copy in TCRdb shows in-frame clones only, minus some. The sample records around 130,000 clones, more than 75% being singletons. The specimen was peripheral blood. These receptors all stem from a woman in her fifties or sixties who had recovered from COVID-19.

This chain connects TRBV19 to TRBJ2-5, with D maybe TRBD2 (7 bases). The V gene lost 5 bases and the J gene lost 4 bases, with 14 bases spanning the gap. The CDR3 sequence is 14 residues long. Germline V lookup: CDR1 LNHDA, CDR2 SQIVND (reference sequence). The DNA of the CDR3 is TGTGCCAGTAGTCGCAATAGGGGGGGAGAGACCCAGTACTTC. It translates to CASSRNRGGETQYF.

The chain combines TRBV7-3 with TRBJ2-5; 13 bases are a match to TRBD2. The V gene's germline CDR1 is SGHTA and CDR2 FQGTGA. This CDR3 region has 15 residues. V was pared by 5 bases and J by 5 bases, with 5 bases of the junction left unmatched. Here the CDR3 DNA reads TGTGCCAGCAGCGCCGGGACTAGCGGGATTGAGACCCAGTACTTC. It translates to CASSAGTSGIETQYF.

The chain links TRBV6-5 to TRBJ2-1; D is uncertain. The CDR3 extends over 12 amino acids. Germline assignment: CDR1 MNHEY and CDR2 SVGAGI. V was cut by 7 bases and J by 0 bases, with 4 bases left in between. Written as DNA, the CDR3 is TGTGCCAGCACGAGCTCCTACAATGAGCAGTTCTTC. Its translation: CASTSSYNEQFF.

The CDR3, as DNA: TGCAGCGTTGAATCGGTCCGGGAGAGATCCTACAATGAGCAGTTCTTC. It codes for CSVESVRERSYNEQFF. This sequence joins TRBV29-1 and TRBJ2-1, with D tentatively TRBD2 (6 bases). Germline CDR1 SQVTM, CDR2 ANQGSEA. V was pared by 2 bases and J by 1 base, with 15 bases between. The CDR3 has 16 residues.

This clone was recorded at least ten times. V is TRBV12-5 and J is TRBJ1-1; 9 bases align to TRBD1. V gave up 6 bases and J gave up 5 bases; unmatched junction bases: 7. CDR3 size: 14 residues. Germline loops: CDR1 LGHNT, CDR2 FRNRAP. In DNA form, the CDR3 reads TGTGCTAGTGGGGGGGACAGGGCTTTGACTGAAGCTTTCTTT. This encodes CASGGDRALTEAFF. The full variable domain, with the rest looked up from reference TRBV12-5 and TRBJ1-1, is DARVTQTPRHKVTEMGQEVTMRCQPILGHNTVFWYRQTMMQGLELLAYFRNRAPLDDSGMPKDRFSAEMPDATLATLKIQPSEPRDSAVYFCASGGDRALTEAFFGQGTRLTVV.

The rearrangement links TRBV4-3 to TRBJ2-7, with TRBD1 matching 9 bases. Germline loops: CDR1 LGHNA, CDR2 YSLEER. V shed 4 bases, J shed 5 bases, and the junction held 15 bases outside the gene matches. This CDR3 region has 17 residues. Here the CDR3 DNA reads TGCGCCAGCAGCCCCCAGACCGGGACAGGGTTTGGGCACGAGCAGTACTTC. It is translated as CASSPQTGTGFGHEQYF.

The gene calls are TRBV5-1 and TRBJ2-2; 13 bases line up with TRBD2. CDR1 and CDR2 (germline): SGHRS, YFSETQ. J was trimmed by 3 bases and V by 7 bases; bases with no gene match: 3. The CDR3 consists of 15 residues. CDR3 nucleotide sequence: TGCGCCAGCGGTGGACTAGCGGGGGACACCGGGGAGCTGTTTTTT. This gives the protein CASGGLAGDTGELFF.

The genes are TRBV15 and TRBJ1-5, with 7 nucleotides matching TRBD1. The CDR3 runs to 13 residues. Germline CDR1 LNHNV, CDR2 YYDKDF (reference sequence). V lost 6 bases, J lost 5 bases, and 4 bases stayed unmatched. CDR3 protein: CATRQGYDQPQHF. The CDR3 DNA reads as TGTGCCACCAGACAGGGGTATGATCAGCCCCAGCATTTT.

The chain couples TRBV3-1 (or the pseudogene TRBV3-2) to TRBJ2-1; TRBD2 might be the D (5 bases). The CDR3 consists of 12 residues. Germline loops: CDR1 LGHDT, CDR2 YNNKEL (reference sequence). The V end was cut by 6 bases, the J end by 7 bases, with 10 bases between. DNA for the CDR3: TGTGCCAGCAGGGGGAGACGGAATGAGCAGTTCTTC. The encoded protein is CASRGRRNEQFF.

The CDR3 DNA follows: TGTGCCAGTAGTACCCGAGACAGGGGGGTTGGTCAGCCCCAGCATTTT. Translated: CASSTRDRGVGQPQHF. V is TRBV19 and J is TRBJ1-5; TRBD1 matches at 9 bases. The CDR3 spans 16 residues. Germline V gene sequence: CDR1 LNHDA, CDR2 SQIVND (reference sequence). V was clipped by 4 bases and J by 6 bases; unmatched bases: 10.

The CDR3 loop reads CASSLLAGGTNQETQYF. In nucleotides, the CDR3 is TGTGCCAGCAGCTTACTGGCGGGGGGCACCAACCAAGAGACCCAGTACTTC. The chain links TRBV7-6 to TRBJ2-5; TRBD2 agrees at 8 bases. The CDR3 runs 17 residues. The ends lost 2 bases at V and 0 bases at J; junction bases unmatched: 8. Germline CDR1 is SGHVS and CDR2 is FNYEAQ.

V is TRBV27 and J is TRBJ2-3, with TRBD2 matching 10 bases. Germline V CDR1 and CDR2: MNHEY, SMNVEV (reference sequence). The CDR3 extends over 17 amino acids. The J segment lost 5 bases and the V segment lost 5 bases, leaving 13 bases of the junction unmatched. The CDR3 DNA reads TGTGCCAGCAGTCCCATACATCTAGCGGGAGTAGTAGATACGCAGTATTTT. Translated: CASSPIHLAGVVDTQYF.

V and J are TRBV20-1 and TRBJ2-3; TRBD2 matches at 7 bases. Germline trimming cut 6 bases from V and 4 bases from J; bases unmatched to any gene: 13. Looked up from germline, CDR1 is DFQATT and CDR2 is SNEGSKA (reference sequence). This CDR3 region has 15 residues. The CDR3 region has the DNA TGCAGTGCGAGTAGGGCGGGAGAAAGGCCAGATACGCAGTATTTT. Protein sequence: CSASRAGERPDTQYF.

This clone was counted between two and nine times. CDR3 in amino acids: CASSHRQGNTEAFF. CDR3 bases: TGTGCCAGCAGCCATCGGCAGGGGAACACTGAAGCTTTCTTT. This chain uses TRBV16 with TRBJ1-1; D is possibly TRBD1 (5 bases). The CDR3 runs to 14 residues. Per the germline V gene, CDR1 is KGHSY and CDR2 is FQNENV. Trimming took off 3 bases at V and 1 base at J, with 9 bases between the two ends.

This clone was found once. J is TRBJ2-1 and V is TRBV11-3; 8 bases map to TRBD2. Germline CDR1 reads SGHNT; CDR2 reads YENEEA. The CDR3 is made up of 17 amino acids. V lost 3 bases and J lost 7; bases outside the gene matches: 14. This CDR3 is CASSLETSAPEYNEQFF. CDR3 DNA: TGTGCCAGCAGCTTGGAGACTAGCGCCCCGGAGTATAATGAGCAGTTCTTC.

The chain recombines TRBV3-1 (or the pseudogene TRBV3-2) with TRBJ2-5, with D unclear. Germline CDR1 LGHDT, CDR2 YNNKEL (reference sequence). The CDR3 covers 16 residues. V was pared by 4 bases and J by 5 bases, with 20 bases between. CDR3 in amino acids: CASSLYIIGALETQYF. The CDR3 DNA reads TGTGCCAGCAGCCTCTATATTATCGGTGCCTTGGAGACCCAGTACTTC.

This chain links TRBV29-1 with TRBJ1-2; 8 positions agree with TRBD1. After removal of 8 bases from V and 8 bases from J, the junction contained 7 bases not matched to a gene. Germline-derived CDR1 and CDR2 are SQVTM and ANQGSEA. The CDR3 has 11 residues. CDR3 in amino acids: CSTTDRAGYTF. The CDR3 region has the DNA TGCAGCACCACGGACAGGGCAGGCTACACCTTC.

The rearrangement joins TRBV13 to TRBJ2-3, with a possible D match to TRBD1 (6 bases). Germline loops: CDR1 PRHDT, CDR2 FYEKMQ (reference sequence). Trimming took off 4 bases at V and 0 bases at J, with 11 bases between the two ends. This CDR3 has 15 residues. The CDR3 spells CASSSYRVSTDTQYF. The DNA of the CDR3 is TGTGCCAGCAGCTCCTACAGGGTTAGCACAGATACGCAGTATTTT.

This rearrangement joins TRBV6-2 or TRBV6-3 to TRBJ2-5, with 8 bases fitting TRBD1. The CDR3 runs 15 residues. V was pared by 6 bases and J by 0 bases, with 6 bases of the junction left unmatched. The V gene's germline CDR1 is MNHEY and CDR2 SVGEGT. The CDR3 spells CASSWDRSYQETQYF. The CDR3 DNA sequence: TGTGCCAGCAGCTGGGACAGGTCGTACCAAGAGACCCAGTACTTC.

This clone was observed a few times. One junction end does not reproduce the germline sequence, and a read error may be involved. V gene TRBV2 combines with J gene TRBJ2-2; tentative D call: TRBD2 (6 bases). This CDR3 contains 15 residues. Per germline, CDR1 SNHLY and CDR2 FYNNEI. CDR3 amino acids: CASKTGLMNAGELFF. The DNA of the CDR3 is TGTGCCAGCAAAACGGGACTCATGAACGCCGGGGAGCTGTTTTTT.

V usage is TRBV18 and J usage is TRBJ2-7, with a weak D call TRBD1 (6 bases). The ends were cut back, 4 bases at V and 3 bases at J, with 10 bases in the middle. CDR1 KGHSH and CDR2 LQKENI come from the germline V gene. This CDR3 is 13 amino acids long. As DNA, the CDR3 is TGTGCCAGCTCACTTCCGACAGGCTACGAGCAGTACTTC. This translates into CASSLPTGYEQYF.

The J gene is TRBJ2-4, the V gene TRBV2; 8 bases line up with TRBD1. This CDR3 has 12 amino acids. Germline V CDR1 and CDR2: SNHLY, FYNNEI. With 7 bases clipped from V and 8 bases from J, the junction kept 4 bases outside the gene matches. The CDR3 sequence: CASTRGLDIQYF. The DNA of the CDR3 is TGTGCCAGCACCAGGGGGCTCGACATTCAGTACTTC.

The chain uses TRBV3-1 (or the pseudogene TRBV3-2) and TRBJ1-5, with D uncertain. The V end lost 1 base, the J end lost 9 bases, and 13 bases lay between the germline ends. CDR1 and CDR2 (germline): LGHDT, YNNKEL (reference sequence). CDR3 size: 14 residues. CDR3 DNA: TGTGCCAGCAGCCAAGTAGACACGCAAGGGCCCCAGCATTTT. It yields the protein CASSQVDTQGPQHF.

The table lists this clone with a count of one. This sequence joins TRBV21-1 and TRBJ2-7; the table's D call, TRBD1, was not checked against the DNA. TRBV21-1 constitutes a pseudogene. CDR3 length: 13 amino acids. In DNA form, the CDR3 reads TGTGCCAGCAACCAGGGCAGGGACTACGAGCAGTACTTC. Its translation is CASNQGRDYEQYF.

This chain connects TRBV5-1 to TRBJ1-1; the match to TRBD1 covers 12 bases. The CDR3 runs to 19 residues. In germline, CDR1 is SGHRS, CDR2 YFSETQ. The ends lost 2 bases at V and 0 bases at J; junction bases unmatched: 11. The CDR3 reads CASSFGTGGAFEMNTEAFF. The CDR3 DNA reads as TGCGCCAGCAGCTTCGGGACAGGGGGCGCTTTCGAGATGAACACTGAAGCTTTCTTT.

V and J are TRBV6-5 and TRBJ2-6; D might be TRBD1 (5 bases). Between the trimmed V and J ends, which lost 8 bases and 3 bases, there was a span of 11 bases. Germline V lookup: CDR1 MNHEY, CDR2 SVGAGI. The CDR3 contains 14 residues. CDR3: CASAQGYGANVLTF. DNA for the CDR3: TGTGCCAGCGCTCAGGGATATGGGGCCAACGTCCTGACTTTC.

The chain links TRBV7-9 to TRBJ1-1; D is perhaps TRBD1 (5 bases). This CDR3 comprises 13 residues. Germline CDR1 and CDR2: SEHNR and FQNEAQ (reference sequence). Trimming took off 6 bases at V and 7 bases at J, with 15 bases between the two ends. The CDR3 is CASRPTGVGEAFF. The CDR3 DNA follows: TGTGCCAGCAGGCCAACAGGCGTGGGTGAAGCTTTCTTT.

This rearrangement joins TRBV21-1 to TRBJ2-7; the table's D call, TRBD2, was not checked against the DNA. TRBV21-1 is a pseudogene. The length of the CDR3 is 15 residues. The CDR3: CASSPGAGCSYEQYF. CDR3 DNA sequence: TGTGCCAGCAGCCCCGGAGCGGGTTGCTCCTACGAGCAGTACTTC.

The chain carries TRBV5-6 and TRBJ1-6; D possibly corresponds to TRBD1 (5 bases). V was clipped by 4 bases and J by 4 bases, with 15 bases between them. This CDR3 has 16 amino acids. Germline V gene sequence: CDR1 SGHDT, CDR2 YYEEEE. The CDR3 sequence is CASSINRRRYNSPLHF. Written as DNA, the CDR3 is TGTGCCAGCAGCATCAACAGGAGAAGGTATAATTCACCCCTCCACTTT.

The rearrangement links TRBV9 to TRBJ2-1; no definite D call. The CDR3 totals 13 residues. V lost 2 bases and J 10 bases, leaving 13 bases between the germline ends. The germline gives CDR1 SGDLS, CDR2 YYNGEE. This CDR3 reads CASSVTAPGEQFF. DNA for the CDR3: TGTGCCAGCAGCGTTACTGCCCCAGGAGAGCAGTTCTTC.

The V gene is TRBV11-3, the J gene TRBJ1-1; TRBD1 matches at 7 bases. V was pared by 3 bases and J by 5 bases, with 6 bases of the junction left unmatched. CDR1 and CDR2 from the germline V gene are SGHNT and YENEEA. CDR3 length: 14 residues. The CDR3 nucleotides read TGTGCCAGCAGCTTCAGGGGGGCGAAAACTGAAGCTTTCTTT. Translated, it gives CASSFRGAKTEAFF.